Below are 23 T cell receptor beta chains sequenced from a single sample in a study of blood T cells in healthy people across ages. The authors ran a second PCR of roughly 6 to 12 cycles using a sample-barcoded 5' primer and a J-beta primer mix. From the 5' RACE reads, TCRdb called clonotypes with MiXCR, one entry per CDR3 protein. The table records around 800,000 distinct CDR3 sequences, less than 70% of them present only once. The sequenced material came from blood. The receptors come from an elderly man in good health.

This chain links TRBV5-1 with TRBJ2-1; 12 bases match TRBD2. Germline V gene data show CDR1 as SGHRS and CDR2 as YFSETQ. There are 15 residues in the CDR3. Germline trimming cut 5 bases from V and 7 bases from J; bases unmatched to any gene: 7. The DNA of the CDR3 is TGCGCCAGCAGGGTGACTAGCGGGAGTATAAATGAGCAGTTCTTC. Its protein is CASRVTSGSINEQFF.

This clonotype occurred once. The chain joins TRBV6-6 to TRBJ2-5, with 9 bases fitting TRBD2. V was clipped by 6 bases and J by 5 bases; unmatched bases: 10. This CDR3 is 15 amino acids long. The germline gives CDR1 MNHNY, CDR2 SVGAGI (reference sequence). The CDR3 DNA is TGTGCCAGCAGACTCCATAGCGGGAGCCGGGAGACCCAGTACTTC. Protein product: CASRLHSGSRETQYF.

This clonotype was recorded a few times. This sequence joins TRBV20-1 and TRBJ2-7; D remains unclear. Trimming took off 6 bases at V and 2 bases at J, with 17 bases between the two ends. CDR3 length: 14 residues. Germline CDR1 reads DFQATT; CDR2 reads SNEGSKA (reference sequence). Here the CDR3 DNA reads TGCAGTGCCCTTCTAGGAGCGCCCCCCTACGAGCAGTACTTC. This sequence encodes CSALLGAPPYEQYF.

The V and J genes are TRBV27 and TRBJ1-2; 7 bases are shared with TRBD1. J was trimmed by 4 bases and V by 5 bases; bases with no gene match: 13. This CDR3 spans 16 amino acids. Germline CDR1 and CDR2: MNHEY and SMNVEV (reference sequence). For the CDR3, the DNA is TGTGCCAGCAGTCCTGGGGGAGGGGGCGCTTCCTATGGCTACACCTTC. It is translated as CASSPGGGGASYGYTF.

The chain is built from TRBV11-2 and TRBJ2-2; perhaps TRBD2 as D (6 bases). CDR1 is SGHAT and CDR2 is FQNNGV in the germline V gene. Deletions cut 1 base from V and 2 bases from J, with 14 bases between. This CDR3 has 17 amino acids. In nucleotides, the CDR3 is TGTGCCAGCAGCTTAGTAGGATCGGGAGTAAACACCGGGGAGCTGTTTTTT. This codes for CASSLVGSGVNTGELFF. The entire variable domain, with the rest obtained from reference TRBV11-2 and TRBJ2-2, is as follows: EAGVAQSPRYKIIEKRQSVAFWCNPISGHATLYWYQQILGQGPKLLIQFQNNGVVDDSQLPKDRFSAERLKGVDSTLKIQPAKLEDSAVYLCASSLVGSGVNTGELFFGEGSRLTVL.

The chain's CDR3 is CASSPKSGSLVNEQFF. The CDR3 DNA reads TGTGCCAGCAGCCCAAAAAGCGGGAGTCTGGTCAATGAGCAGTTCTTC. The genes are TRBV11-2 and TRBJ2-1; 8 nucleotides align to TRBD2. The J segment lost 6 bases and the V segment lost 5 bases, leaving 12 bases of the junction unmatched. Germline V CDR1 and CDR2: SGHAT, FQNNGV. The CDR3 runs 16 residues.

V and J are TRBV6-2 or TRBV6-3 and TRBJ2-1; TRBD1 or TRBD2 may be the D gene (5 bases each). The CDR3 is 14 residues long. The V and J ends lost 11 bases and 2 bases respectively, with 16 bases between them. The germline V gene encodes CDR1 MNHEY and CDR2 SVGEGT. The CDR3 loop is CAARGAPPYNEQFF. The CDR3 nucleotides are TGTGCCGCCCGAGGGGCCCCCCCCTACAATGAGCAGTTCTTC.

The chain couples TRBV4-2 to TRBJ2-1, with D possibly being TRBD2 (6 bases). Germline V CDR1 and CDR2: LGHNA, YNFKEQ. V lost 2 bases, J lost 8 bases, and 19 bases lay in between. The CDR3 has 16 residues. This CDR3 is CASSQPGTQSSYEQFF. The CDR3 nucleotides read TGTGCCAGCAGCCAACCTGGGACTCAATCGAGCTATGAGCAGTTCTTC.

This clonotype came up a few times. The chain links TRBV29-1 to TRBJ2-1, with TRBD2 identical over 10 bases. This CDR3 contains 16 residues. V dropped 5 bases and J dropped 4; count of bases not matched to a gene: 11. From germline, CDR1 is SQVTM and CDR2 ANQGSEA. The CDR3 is CSVRTSGRKSYNEQFF. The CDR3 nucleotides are TGCAGCGTTCGGACTAGCGGACGGAAGAGTTACAATGAGCAGTTCTTC.

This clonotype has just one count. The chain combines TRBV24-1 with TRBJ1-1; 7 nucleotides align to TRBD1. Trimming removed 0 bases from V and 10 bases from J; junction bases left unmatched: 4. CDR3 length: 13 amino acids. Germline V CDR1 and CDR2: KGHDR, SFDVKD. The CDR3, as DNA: TGTGCCACCAGTGATTTGGGGACAGATCGAGCTTTCTTT. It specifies CATSDLGTDRAFF.

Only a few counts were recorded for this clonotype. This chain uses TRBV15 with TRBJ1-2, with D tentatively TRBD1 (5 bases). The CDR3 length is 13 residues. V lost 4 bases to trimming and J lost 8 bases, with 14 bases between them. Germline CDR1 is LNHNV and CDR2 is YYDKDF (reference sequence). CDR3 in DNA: TGTGCCACCAGCATTCTGGGAGGGGTCGGCTACACCTTC. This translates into CATSILGGVGYTF.

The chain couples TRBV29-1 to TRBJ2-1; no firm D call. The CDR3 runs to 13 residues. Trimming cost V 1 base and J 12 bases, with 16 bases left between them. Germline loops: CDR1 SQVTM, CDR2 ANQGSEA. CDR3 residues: CSVEGSRRSGQFF. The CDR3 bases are TGCAGCGTTGAAGGGTCCAGGCGCTCGGGGCAGTTCTTC.

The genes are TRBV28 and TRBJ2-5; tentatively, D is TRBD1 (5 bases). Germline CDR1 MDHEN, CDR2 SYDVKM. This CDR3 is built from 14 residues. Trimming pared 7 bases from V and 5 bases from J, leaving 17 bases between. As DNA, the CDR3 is TGTGCCAGCACCCCCCACGGCAAGGGGGAGACCCAGTACTTC. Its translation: CASTPHGKGETQYF.

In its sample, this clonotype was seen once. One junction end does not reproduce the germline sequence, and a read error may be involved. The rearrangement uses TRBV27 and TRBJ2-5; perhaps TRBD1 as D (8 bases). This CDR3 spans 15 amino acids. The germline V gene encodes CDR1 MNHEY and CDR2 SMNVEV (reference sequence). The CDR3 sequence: CTSRLDRGGQETQYF. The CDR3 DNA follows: TGTACCAGCAGACTAGACAGGGGAGGGCAAGAGACCCAGTACTTC.

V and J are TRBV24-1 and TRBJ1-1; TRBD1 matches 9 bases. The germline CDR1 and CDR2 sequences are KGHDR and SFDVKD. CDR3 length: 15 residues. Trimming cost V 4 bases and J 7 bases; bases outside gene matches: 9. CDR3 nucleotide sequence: TGTGCCACCAGTGAACGGGGGACAGGGAGGGGTGAAGCTTTCTTT. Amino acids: CATSERGTGRGEAFF.

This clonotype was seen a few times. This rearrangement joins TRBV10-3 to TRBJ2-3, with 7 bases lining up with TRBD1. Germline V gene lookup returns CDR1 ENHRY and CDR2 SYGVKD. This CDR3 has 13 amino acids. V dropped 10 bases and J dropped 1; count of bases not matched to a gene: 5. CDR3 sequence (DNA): TGTGCCACCTACGGGACAGGCACAGATACGCAGTATTTT. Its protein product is CATYGTGTDTQYF.

The CDR3 reads CASSLASRGTGEQYF. CDR3 sequence (DNA): TGCGCCAGCTCTTTAGCCTCCAGGGGAACAGGCGAGCAGTACTTC. The rearrangement uses TRBV5-1 and TRBJ2-5, with D possibly being TRBD1 (6 bases). TRBJ2-7 matches the DNA end more closely, so the J call is doubtful. CDR1 and CDR2 (germline): SGHRS, YFSETQ. The CDR3 contains 15 residues.

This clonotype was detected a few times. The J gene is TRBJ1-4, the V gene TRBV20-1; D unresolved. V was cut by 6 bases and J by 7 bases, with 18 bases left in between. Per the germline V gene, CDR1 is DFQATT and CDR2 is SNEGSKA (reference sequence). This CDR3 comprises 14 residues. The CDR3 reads CSAQAGMMSEKLFF. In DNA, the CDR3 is TGCAGTGCCCAGGCTGGGATGATGAGTGAAAAACTGTTTTTT.

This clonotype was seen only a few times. This CDR3 reads CSVAGDGPSYNEQFF. The CDR3 nucleotides are TGCAGCGTTGCCGGCGACGGACCCTCCTACAATGAGCAGTTCTTC. The V gene is TRBV29-1, the J gene TRBJ2-1; no reliable D call. V lost 4 bases, J lost 0 bases, and 13 bases lay in between. The CDR3 contains 15 residues. The germline CDR1 and CDR2 sequences are SQVTM and ANQGSEA.

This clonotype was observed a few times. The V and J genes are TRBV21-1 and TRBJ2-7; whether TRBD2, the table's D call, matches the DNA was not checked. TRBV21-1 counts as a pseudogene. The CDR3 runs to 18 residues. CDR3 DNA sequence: TGTGCCAGCAGCCCGGGACTAGCGGGTGTGACAAGCTCCTACGAGCAGTACTTC. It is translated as CASSPGLAGVTSSYEQYF.

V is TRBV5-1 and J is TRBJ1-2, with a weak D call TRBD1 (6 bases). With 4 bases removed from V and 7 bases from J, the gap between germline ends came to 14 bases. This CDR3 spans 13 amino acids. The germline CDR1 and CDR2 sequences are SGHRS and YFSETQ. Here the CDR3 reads CASSETTGSGYTF. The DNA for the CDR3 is TGCGCCAGCAGCGAGACCACAGGGAGTGGCTACACCTTC.

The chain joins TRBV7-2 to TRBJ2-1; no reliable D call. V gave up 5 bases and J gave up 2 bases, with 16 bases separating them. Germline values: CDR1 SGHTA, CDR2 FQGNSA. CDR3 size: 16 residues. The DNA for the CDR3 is TGTGCCAGCAGCCGCTTTGTGGGTGGCGCCTACAATGAGCAGTTCTTC. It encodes CASSRFVGGAYNEQFF.

CDR3 protein: CSASGGSLDEQYF. DNA for the CDR3: TGCAGTGCTAGTGGGGGTTCTCTCGACGAGCAGTACTTC. V gene TRBV20-1 combines with J gene TRBJ2-7; D possibly uses TRBD1 or TRBD2 (5 bases each). The germline gives CDR1 DFQATT, CDR2 SNEGSKA (reference sequence). V shed 3 bases and J shed 5 bases, with 14 bases lying between them. This CDR3 is 13 amino acids long.